The present T cell receptor (beta chain) was sequenced within a study of OX40 agonist ivuxolimab in advanced cancers. Across the whole study: Dose-escalation patients had hepatocellular carcinoma, melanoma, renal cell or head and neck cancer. A history of anti-PD-1, anti-PD-L1 or anti-CTLA-4 therapy was acceptable, and approximately 40% had some.

For this clone: Its antigen is unidentified.

CDR1 is MNHEY and CDR2 is SVGAGI in the germline V gene. The CDR3 sequence is 13 residues long. Findings and limits, study-wide: CD4+ and CD8+ blood T cells expanded clonally by week 6 at 0.1 to 3.0 mg/kg.

Generated by immunoSEQ multiplex PCR, the TCRdb table keeps only in-frame clones and is missing some. Among 75,000 to 80,000 clones, 84% were seen once, and the ten largest hold 6.9%. Baseline was the first blood sampling point, followed by cycle 4 day 1 and cycle 7 day 1. The clonotype originates from an adult with an advanced solid tumor such as melanoma, head and neck, liver or kidney cancer. The V gene is TRBV6-5, the J gene TRBJ2-5; no firm D call. The J call may be wrong; the DNA end is better matched by TRBJ2-7. The sequenced sample was CD4+ or CD8+ T cells sorted from blood, obtained in a trial of the OX40 agonist ivuxolimab. The CDR3 coding sequence is TGTGCCAGCACCAAACGTAACTCCTACGAGCAGTACTTC. This encodes CASTKRNSYEQYF.